These 26 T cell receptor beta chains share one sample of origin, sequenced in a study of blood T cell repertoires in COVID-19. Profiled with immunoSEQ multiplex PCR; TCRdb holds only in-frame clones, not every one. The sample gives approximately 30,000 clones, about nine tenths of which show up once; around 1% is in the top ten. Sequenced input: peripheral blood. These receptors all come from a man between 65 and 85 years old with active or convalescent COVID-19.

V usage is TRBV4-3 and J usage is TRBJ1-6, with TRBD1 identical over 7 bases. Germline V gives CDR1 LGHNA, CDR2 YSLEER. The CDR3 consists of 14 residues. V shed 3 bases, J shed 8 bases, and the junction held 4 bases outside the gene matches. CDR3 loop: CASSQAQGDSPLHF. The CDR3 nucleotides read TGCGCCAGCAGCCAGGCCCAGGGGGATTCACCCCTCCACTTT.

The J gene is TRBJ1-3, the V gene TRBV5-5; D ambiguous. The ends were cut back, 4 bases at V and 4 bases at J, with 6 bases in the middle. CDR1 and CDR2 from the germline V gene are SGHKS and YYEKEE (reference sequence). The CDR3 length is 12 residues. The CDR3 coding sequence is TGTGCCAGCAGCCCAGTGGGAAACACCATATATTTT. Encoded protein: CASSPVGNTIYF.

J is TRBJ1-2 and V is TRBV2; no definite D call. The CDR3 length is 12 residues. The ends were cut back, 4 bases at V and 4 bases at J, with 7 bases in the middle. Germline CDR1 reads SNHLY; CDR2 reads FYNNEI. The DNA of the CDR3 is TGTGCCAGCAGTGTGAGTACCTATGGCTACACCTTC. Amino acid sequence: CASSVSTYGYTF.

This chain joins TRBV6-2 or TRBV6-3 and TRBJ2-2; 10 bases line up with TRBD2. The CDR3 is 15 amino acids. The V segment lost 2 bases and the J segment 5 bases; nucleotides outside the gene matches: 2. Germline CDR1 MNHEY, CDR2 SVGEGT. CDR3 sequence: CASSYQAGGTGELFF. CDR3 sequence (DNA): TGTGCCAGCAGTTACCAAGCGGGGGGGACCGGGGAGCTGTTTTTT.

V is TRBV19 and J is TRBJ1-3; D unclear. The V end lost 6 bases, the J end lost 4 bases, and 4 bases lay between the germline ends. The CDR3 contains 11 residues. Germline V gene data show CDR1 as LNHDA and CDR2 as SQIVND (reference sequence). CDR3 in DNA: TGTGCCAGTAGGAGCGGAAACACCATATATTTT. It yields the protein CASRSGNTIYF.

The V call is TRBV9, the J call TRBJ2-3, with 9 bases fitting TRBD1. The CDR3 has 16 residues. J was trimmed by 0 bases and V by 3 bases; bases with no gene match: 5. Germline loops: CDR1 SGDLS, CDR2 YYNGEE. CDR3 DNA: TGTGCCAGCAGCGAGGGGACAGGGATGAGCACAGATACGCAGTATTTT. Its translation is CASSEGTGMSTDTQYF.

The chain couples TRBV2 to TRBJ1-1; no reliable D call. V shed 6 bases and J shed 1 base, with 6 bases lying between them. The CDR3 has 12 residues. Germline V gene sequence: CDR1 SNHLY, CDR2 FYNNEI. This chain's CDR3 is CASREQNTEAFF. The CDR3 coding sequence is TGTGCCAGCAGGGAACAGAACACTGAAGCTTTCTTT.

This clone was seen a single time. DNA for the CDR3: TGTGCCAGTAGTATCGGGCCAGGGTATGGCTACACCTTC. Residues: CASSIGPGYGYTF. This sequence joins TRBV19 and TRBJ1-2, with a possible D match to TRBD1 (5 bases). From germline, CDR1 is LNHDA and CDR2 SQIVND (reference sequence). This CDR3 contains 13 residues. Deletions cut 3 bases from V and 5 bases from J, with 10 bases between.

The V and J genes are TRBV5-4 and TRBJ1-2, with D possibly matching TRBD1 (6 bases). The V end lost 4 bases, the J end lost 1 base, and 14 bases lay between the germline ends. This CDR3 has 15 amino acids. Germline values: CDR1 SGHNT, CDR2 YYREEE (reference sequence). In nucleotides, the CDR3 is TGTGCCAGCAGCCTTACAGACAGGCTTAACTATGGCTACACCTTC. Protein: CASSLTDRLNYGYTF.

The V call is TRBV28, the J call TRBJ2-7, with D possibly being TRBD2 (5 bases). Germline CDR1 reads MDHEN; CDR2 reads SYDVKM. The CDR3 sequence is 14 residues long. The ends were cut back, 5 bases at V and 3 bases at J, with 14 bases in the middle. The CDR3 DNA sequence: TGTGCCAGCAGTCTACAGCAGCGGTTCTACGAGCAGTACTTC. It codes for CASSLQQRFYEQYF.

The rearrangement joins TRBV29-1 to TRBJ2-3, with TRBD2 identical over 8 bases. Germline V gene sequence: CDR1 SQVTM, CDR2 ANQGSEA. The CDR3 sequence is 16 residues long. The V gene end was trimmed by 6 bases and the J gene end by 4 bases; junction bases not matched to a gene: 15. The CDR3 sequence is CSVGGAGSEPSDTQYF. The CDR3 DNA is TGCAGCGTCGGGGGGGCGGGTAGCGAGCCTTCAGATACGCAGTATTTT.

This chain joins TRBV5-5 and TRBJ1-2, with TRBD1 as a possible D gene (6 bases). V was cut by 1 base and J by 8 bases, with 18 bases left in between. Germline V gene sequence: CDR1 SGHKS, CDR2 YYEKEE (reference sequence). The CDR3 length is 15 residues. CDR3 in DNA: TGTGCCAGCAGCTTGCAAACAGGGTTTGAGGGAGGCTACACCTTC. It translates to CASSLQTGFEGGYTF.

V is TRBV19 and J is TRBJ2-7; D may be TRBD2 (6 bases). Germline CDR1 is LNHDA and CDR2 is SQIVND (reference sequence). V lost 4 bases and J 6 bases, leaving 13 bases between the germline ends. The CDR3 has 13 residues. In nucleotides, the CDR3 is TGTGCCAGTAGTAGCGGACTAACCTCCGAGCAGTACTTC. Translation gives CASSSGLTSEQYF. Variable domain in full (rest from reference TRBV19 and TRBJ2-7): DGGITQSPKYLFRKEGQNVTLSCEQNLNHDAMYWYRQDPGQGLRLIYYSQIVNDFQKGDIAEGYSVSREKKESFPLTVTSAQKNPTAFYLCASSSGLTSEQYFGPGTRLTVT.

J is TRBJ1-2 and V is TRBV15, with D tentatively TRBD1 (5 bases). This CDR3 comprises 14 residues. The ends were cut back, 1 base at V and 4 bases at J, with 10 bases in the middle. CDR1 and CDR2 (germline): LNHNV, YYDKDF (reference sequence). CDR3 bases: TGTGCCACCAGCAGAGGCCCAGGGCGCTATGGCTACACCTTC. This translates into CATSRGPGRYGYTF.

V is TRBV18 and J is TRBJ1-1; TRBD1 might be the D (6 bases). The CDR3 runs 14 residues. Germline-derived CDR1 and CDR2 are KGHSH and LQKENI. Trimming took off 3 bases at V and 2 bases at J, with 10 bases between the two ends. The CDR3 DNA is TGTGCCAGCTCACCCCGACAGGATAACACTGAAGCTTTCTTT. It translates to CASSPRQDNTEAFF.

Turning to this clone: One end of the junction does not line up with germline, which may come from a read error. The chain couples TRBV12-3 or TRBV12-4 to TRBJ2-4; 7 bases match TRBD1. The CDR3 contains 11 residues. CDR3 nucleotide sequence: TGTGCCAGCAGTTTATATCTCGACAGGGTTTTC. Protein sequence: CASSLYLDRVF.

The chain recombines TRBV2 with TRBJ1-2, with D maybe TRBD1 (6 bases). V was shortened by 5 bases and J by 8 bases, with 12 bases between the two germline ends. Germline V gene data show CDR1 as SNHLY and CDR2 as FYNNEI. The CDR3 has 12 residues. CDR3 region: CASSRTEFGYTF. DNA of the CDR3: TGTGCCAGCAGTAGGACAGAATTCGGCTACACCTTC.

The V call is TRBV2, the J call TRBJ1-4; D not resolved. Trimming took 6 bases from V and 6 from J, leaving 11 bases between them. CDR1 and CDR2 from the germline V gene are SNHLY and FYNNEI. CDR3 length: 13 residues. The CDR3 is CASRRLTDEKLFF. DNA for the CDR3: TGTGCCAGCAGGCGACTTACGGATGAAAAACTGTTTTTT.

The V gene is TRBV9, the J gene TRBJ2-5, with 7 bases lining up with TRBD1. Looked up from germline, CDR1 is SGDLS and CDR2 is YYNGEE. CDR3 size: 17 residues. V shed 4 bases and J 4 bases; nucleotides not matched to a gene: 16. This CDR3 is CASSPMRQGAVGETQYF. DNA of the CDR3: TGTGCCAGCAGCCCGATGCGACAGGGAGCTGTTGGAGAGACCCAGTACTTC.

For this clone: Other DNA sequences in this sample translate to the same CDR3. V gene TRBV19 combines with J gene TRBJ1-5; TRBD1 matches 8 bases. The V gene's germline CDR1 is LNHDA and CDR2 SQIVND (reference sequence). J was trimmed by 6 bases and V by 8 bases; bases with no gene match: 3. The CDR3 length is 12 residues. The CDR3 region is CASGQGGQPQHF. The CDR3 nucleotides read TGTGCCAGTGGACAGGGCGGTCAGCCCCAGCATTTT.

The J gene is TRBJ1-1, the V gene TRBV25-1; TRBD1 is a possible D gene (5 bases). The CDR3 covers 12 residues. V shed 6 bases and J shed 3 bases, with 8 bases lying between them. Per the germline V gene, CDR1 is MGHDK and CDR2 is SYGVNS. CDR3 region: CASSIRDTEAFF. Written as DNA, the CDR3 is TGTGCCAGCAGCATCAGGGACACTGAAGCTTTCTTT.

The chain recombines TRBV7-3 with TRBJ1-1; 8 nucleotides line up with TRBD1. Germline-derived CDR1 and CDR2 are SGHTA and FQGTGA. With 4 bases clipped from V and 4 bases from J, the junction kept 5 bases outside the gene matches. The CDR3 is made up of 14 amino acids. The DNA of the CDR3 is TGTGCCAGCAGCTCCCAGGGGGCTGTCACTGAAGCTTTCTTT. Protein product: CASSSQGAVTEAFF.

The V and J genes are TRBV5-1 and TRBJ2-3, with 11 bases lining up with TRBD1. This CDR3 has 15 amino acids. Germline CDR1 and CDR2: SGHRS and YFSETQ. V lost 6 bases to trimming and J lost 0 bases; unmatched junction nucleotides: 3. CDR3 in DNA: TGCGCCAGCACAGGGACAGGGGGTAGCACAGATACGCAGTATTTT. Protein sequence: CASTGTGGSTDTQYF.

The chain uses TRBV11-2 and TRBJ1-4; TRBD1 agrees at 10 bases. Trimming removed 1 base from V and 7 bases from J; junction bases left unmatched: 9. CDR3 length: 17 residues. CDR1 SGHAT and CDR2 FQNNGV come from the germline V gene. The CDR3 DNA follows: TGTGCCAGCAGCTTAGGGGGAGGCGGGACAGGGGCTGAAAAACTGTTTTTT. Translating gives CASSLGGGGTGAEKLFF.

The sample holds one count of this clone. V is TRBV27 and J is TRBJ1-5, with 7 bases lining up with TRBD1. This CDR3 region has 15 residues. V lost 5 bases to trimming and J lost 3 bases; unmatched junction nucleotides: 7. Germline-derived CDR1 and CDR2 are MNHEY and SMNVEV (reference sequence). This chain's CDR3 is CASSPQTGTNQPQHF. CDR3 coding DNA: TGTGCCAGCAGTCCCCAGACAGGGACCAATCAGCCCCAGCATTTT.

This chain uses TRBV19 with TRBJ1-1; 7 nucleotides match TRBD1. Germline CDR1 reads LNHDA; CDR2 reads SQIVND (reference sequence). Trimming cost V 3 bases and J 7 bases; bases outside gene matches: 5. CDR3 length: 13 residues. The CDR3 DNA follows: TGTGCCAGTAGTATGATACAGGGGTATGAAGCTTTCTTT. It translates to CASSMIQGYEAFF.